The TCR beta chain described here comes from a study of CD8+ T cells in alopecia areata. PBMCs provided sorted CD4+ and CD8+ T cells. About this clone itself: Its cognate antigen is unknown.

V lost 0 bases and J lost 5; bases outside the gene matches: 17. Germline CDR1 is MGHRA and CDR2 is YSYEKL. This CDR3 spans 19 amino acids. Study observations and caveats: Relative to mice, TCR sharing across patients was less clear, a difference possibly HLA-related. Lesional scalp exceeded normal scalp in clonality, especially in alopecia totalis/universalis.

cDNA reverse transcribed from extracted RNA served as the sequencing template. Profiling relied on immunoSEQ multiplex PCR, and the TCRdb table lists in-frame clones only, not all of them. The table records roughly 100,000 clones, 55% of them present only once. The sequenced sample was CD4+ T cells sorted from blood. This TCR derives from a human donor in good health. The chain has TRBV4-1 and TRBJ2-5; 8 bases match TRBD2. The CDR3 reads CASSQEMAGGGPSMETQYF. CDR3 DNA: TGCGCCAGCAGCCAAGAGATGGCCGGGGGGGGACCTTCGATGGAGACCCAGTACTTC.